Presented here are 17 T cell receptor beta chains from one specimen sequenced in a study of blood T cell repertoires in COVID-19. TCRdb keeps only in-frame clones here, not all; method: immunoSEQ multiplex PCR. The sample consists of about 210,000 clones, 88% of them appearing once. Sequences were obtained from peripheral blood. The receptors shown here come from a man younger than 35 with active or convalescent COVID-19.

The rearrangement uses TRBV11-2 and TRBJ1-1; D ambiguous. V lost 0 bases and J 6 bases, leaving 20 bases between the germline ends. Germline CDR1 SGHAT, CDR2 FQNNGV. The CDR3 has 17 amino acids. The CDR3, as DNA: TGTGCCAGCAGCTTAGAAGGGATAACTTATTCGGGGTCTGAAGCTTTCTTT. This encodes CASSLEGITYSGSEAFF.

This chain connects TRBV5-6 to TRBJ2-5, with D possibly matching TRBD2 (5 bases). Germline CDR1 reads SGHDT; CDR2 reads YYEEEE. There are 13 residues in the CDR3. Trimming took off 2 bases at V and 7 bases at J, with 12 bases between the two ends. The CDR3 is CASSLTRGGTQYF. In DNA form, the CDR3 reads TGTGCCAGCAGCTTAACTAGAGGCGGGACCCAGTACTTC.

V usage is TRBV5-6 and J usage is TRBJ1-3, with D unclear. Trimming took off 2 bases at V and 2 bases at J, with 8 bases between the two ends. The CDR3 spans 14 residues. Germline V lookup: CDR1 SGHDT, CDR2 YYEEEE. CDR3 coding DNA: TGTGCCAGCAGCTTTACTGCGCCTGGAAACACCATATATTTT. It specifies CASSFTAPGNTIYF.

As regards this clone: At one end, the junction sequence differs from germline, possibly due to a read error. The chain recombines TRBV19 with TRBJ2-7; 9 positions agree with TRBD1. Germline loops: CDR1 LNHDA, CDR2 SQIVND (reference sequence). CDR3 length: 16 amino acids. CDR3 in amino acids: CASSLEPGQGLYEQYF. The CDR3 bases are TGTGCCAGTAGTCTAGAACCGGGACAGGGACTTTACGAGCAGTACTTC.

The chain carries TRBV3-1 (or the pseudogene TRBV3-2) and TRBJ2-1, with D uncertain. This CDR3 is built from 13 residues. The V end lost 3 bases, the J end lost 4 bases, and 7 bases lay between the germline ends. Per germline, CDR1 LGHDT and CDR2 YNNKEL (reference sequence). In DNA form, the CDR3 reads TGTGCCAGCAGCCAGGAGAGTTACAATGAGCAGTTCTTC. Protein sequence: CASSQESYNEQFF.

This clone came up once. This chain uses TRBV6-2 or TRBV6-3 with TRBJ1-5; no clear D gene. CDR1 MNHEY and CDR2 SVGEGT come from the germline V gene. There are 15 residues in the CDR3. V was pared by 1 base and J by 0 bases, with 7 bases between. The DNA for the CDR3 is TGTGCCAGCAGTTACTTTGAGAATAGCAATCAGCCCCAGCATTTT. Its protein product is CASSYFENSNQPQHF.

The J gene is TRBJ2-1, the V gene TRBV4-2, with 9 bases identical to TRBD2. J gave up 4 bases and V 3 bases, and 7 bases lay outside the gene matches. The length of the CDR3 is 16 residues. Per germline, CDR1 LGHNA and CDR2 YNFKEQ. The chain's CDR3 is CASSQTGLAEYNEQFF. CDR3 nucleotide sequence: TGTGCCAGCAGCCAGACGGGACTAGCAGAATACAATGAGCAGTTCTTC.

V gene TRBV7-3 combines with J gene TRBJ1-2, with 7 bases that match TRBD1. J was trimmed by 2 bases and V by 5 bases; bases with no gene match: 11. The germline CDR1 and CDR2 sequences are SGHTA and FQGTGA. CDR3 length equals 16 residues. This CDR3 is CASSPDGTAWNYGYTF. The CDR3 DNA follows: TGTGCCAGCAGCCCAGACGGGACAGCATGGAACTATGGCTACACCTTC.

The chain uses TRBV28 and TRBJ1-5, with D unresolved. Trimming cost V 0 bases and J 1 base, with 4 bases left between them. Germline values: CDR1 MDHEN, CDR2 SYDVKM. The CDR3 runs 14 residues. The CDR3 bases are TGTGCCAGCAGTTTATGGACAAGCAATCAGCCCCAGCATTTT. Residues: CASSLWTSNQPQHF.

This clone was seen only once. This chain links TRBV19 with TRBJ2-1; 9 bases are shared with TRBD1. J was trimmed by 5 bases and V by 4 bases; bases with no gene match: 9. The CDR3 is made up of 16 amino acids. The germline CDR1 and CDR2 sequences are LNHDA and SQIVND (reference sequence). CDR3 residues: CASSTFGTGPNNEQFF. In DNA, the CDR3 is TGTGCCAGTAGTACGTTCGGGACAGGGCCTAACAATGAGCAGTTCTTC.

This clone was observed a single time. This rearrangement joins TRBV6-5 to TRBJ1-2; weak D call: TRBD1 (5 bases). V lost 4 bases to trimming and J lost 0 bases, with 9 bases between them. Germline CDR1 reads MNHEY; CDR2 reads SVGAGI. This CDR3 comprises 14 residues. This CDR3 is CASSWGVTNYGYTF. The CDR3, as DNA: TGTGCCAGCAGTTGGGGGGTAACTAACTATGGCTACACCTTC.

The genes are TRBV6-2 or TRBV6-3 and TRBJ2-3, with TRBD1 matching 11 bases. There are 14 residues in the CDR3. Unmatched junction bases numbered 4, after V lost 6 bases and J lost 5 bases. Germline loops: CDR1 MNHEY, CDR2 SVGEGT. CDR3 in amino acids: CASSWTGGRDTQYF. The CDR3 bases are TGTGCCAGCAGCTGGACAGGGGGCCGAGATACGCAGTATTTT.

The chain uses TRBV7-9 and TRBJ2-3; D may be TRBD2 (6 bases). Germline CDR1 is SEHNR and CDR2 is FQNEAQ (reference sequence). Between the trimmed V and J ends, which lost 6 bases and 5 bases, there was a span of 12 bases. There are 13 residues in the CDR3. This CDR3 is CASRAIGGDTQYF. DNA for the CDR3: TGTGCCAGCAGGGCGATCGGGGGAGATACGCAGTATTTT.

Only one count was recorded for this clone. J is TRBJ1-2 and V is TRBV7-2; 9 bases are a match to TRBD1. CDR3 length equals 15 residues. Germline V gene data show CDR1 as SGHTA and CDR2 as FQGNSA. After removal of 4 bases from V and 1 base from J, the junction contained 4 bases not matched to a gene. The CDR3 region has the DNA TGTGCCAGCAGCTCCAGACAGGGGGGTAACTATGGCTACACCTTC. Amino acids: CASSSRQGGNYGYTF.

This chain uses TRBV19 with TRBJ1-1, with 8 nucleotides matching TRBD1. CDR1 is LNHDA, CDR2 SQIVND, per germline (reference sequence). V was pared by 7 bases and J by 2 bases, with 9 bases of the junction left unmatched. The CDR3 spans 15 residues. Here the CDR3 reads CASTGAAGGNTEAFF. Here the CDR3 DNA reads TGTGCCAGTACCGGAGCGGCAGGGGGCAACACTGAAGCTTTCTTT.

The chain has TRBV9 and TRBJ1-2; D gene ambiguous. CDR1 is SGDLS and CDR2 is YYNGEE in the germline V gene. The V end was cut by 0 bases, the J end by 4 bases, with 10 bases between. CDR3 length: 14 amino acids. The CDR3 reads CASSVEAYPYGYTF. The DNA of the CDR3 is TGTGCCAGCAGCGTAGAAGCATACCCCTATGGCTACACCTTC.

This chain joins TRBV6-5 and TRBJ2-7; the match to TRBD1 covers 8 bases. The CDR3 extends over 14 amino acids. Per the germline V gene, CDR1 is MNHEY and CDR2 is SVGAGI. Germline trimming cut 4 bases from V and 2 bases from J; bases unmatched to any gene: 4. DNA for the CDR3: TGTGCCAGCAGTTCCCAGGGGGCCCCCTACGAGCAGTACTTC. This gives the protein CASSSQGAPYEQYF.